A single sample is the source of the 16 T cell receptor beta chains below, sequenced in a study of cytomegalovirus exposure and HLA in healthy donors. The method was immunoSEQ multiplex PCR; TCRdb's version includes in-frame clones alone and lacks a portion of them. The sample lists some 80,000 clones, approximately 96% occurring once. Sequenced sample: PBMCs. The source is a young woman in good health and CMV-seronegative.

The CDR3 DNA reads TGTGCCAGCAGTTTAGGAGCGTCTGAGCAGTTCTTC. The encoded protein is CASSLGASEQFF. This chain uses TRBV28 with TRBJ2-1; D is unclear. The CDR3 runs to 12 residues. Germline loops: CDR1 MDHEN, CDR2 SYDVKM. With 2 bases removed from V and 9 bases from J, the gap between germline ends came to 8 bases.

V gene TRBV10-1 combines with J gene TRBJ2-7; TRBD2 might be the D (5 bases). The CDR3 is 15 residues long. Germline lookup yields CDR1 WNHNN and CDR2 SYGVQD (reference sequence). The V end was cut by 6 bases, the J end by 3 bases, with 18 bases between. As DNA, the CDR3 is TGCGCCAGCAGCGCTACGCGAGGGCTGAACTACGAGCAGTACTTC. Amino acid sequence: CASSATRGLNYEQYF.

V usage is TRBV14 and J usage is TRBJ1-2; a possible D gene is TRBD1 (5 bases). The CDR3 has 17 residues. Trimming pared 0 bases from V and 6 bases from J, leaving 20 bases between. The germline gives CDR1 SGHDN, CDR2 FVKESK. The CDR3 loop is CASSQEAGQGWGDGYTF. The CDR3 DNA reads TGTGCCAGCAGCCAAGAGGCGGGGCAGGGTTGGGGAGATGGCTACACCTTC.

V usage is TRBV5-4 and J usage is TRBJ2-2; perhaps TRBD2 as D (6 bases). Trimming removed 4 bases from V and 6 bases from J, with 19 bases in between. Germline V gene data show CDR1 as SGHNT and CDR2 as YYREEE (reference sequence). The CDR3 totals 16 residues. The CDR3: CASSRPSGLVAGELFF. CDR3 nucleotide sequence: TGTGCCAGCAGCAGGCCGAGCGGGTTAGTAGCCGGGGAGCTGTTTTTT.

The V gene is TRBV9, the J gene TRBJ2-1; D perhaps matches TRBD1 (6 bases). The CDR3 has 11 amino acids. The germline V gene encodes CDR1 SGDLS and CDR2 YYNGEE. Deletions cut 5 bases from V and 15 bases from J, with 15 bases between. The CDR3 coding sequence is TGTGCCAGCAGTGAATCGGACAGCCCGTTCTTC. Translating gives CASSESDSPFF. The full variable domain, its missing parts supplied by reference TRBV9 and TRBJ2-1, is DSGVTQTPKHLITATGQRVTLRCSPRSGDLSVYWYQQSLDQGLQFLIQYYNGEERAKGNILERFSAQQFPDLHSELNLSSLELGDSALYFCASSESDSPFFGPGTRLTVL.

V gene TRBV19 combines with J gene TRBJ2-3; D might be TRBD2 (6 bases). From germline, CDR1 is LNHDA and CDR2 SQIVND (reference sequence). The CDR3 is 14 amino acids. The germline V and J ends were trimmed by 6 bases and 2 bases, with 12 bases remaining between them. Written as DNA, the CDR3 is TGTGCCAGTAGGTCCCCGGGAGCCACAGATACGCAGTATTTT. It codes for CASRSPGATDTQYF.

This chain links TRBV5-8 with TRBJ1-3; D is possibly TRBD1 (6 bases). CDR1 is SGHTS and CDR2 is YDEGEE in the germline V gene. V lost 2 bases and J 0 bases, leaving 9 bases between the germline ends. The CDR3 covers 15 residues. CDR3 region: CASSLEGVSGNTIYF. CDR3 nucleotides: TGTGCCAGCAGCTTAGAGGGGGTCTCTGGAAACACCATATATTTT.

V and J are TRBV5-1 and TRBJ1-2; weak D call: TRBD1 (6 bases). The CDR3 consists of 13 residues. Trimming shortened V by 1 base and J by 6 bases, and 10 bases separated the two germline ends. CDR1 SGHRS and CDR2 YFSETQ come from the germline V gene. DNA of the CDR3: TGCGCCAGCAGCTTGAGGGACACTCATGGCTACACCTTC. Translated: CASSLRDTHGYTF.

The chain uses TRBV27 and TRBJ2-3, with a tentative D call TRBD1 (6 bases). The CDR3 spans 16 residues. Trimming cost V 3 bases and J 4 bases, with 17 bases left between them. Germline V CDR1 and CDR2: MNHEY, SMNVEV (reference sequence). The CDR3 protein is CASSFWGLGVADTQYF. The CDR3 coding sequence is TGTGCCAGCAGTTTTTGGGGGCTTGGAGTTGCAGATACGCAGTATTTT.

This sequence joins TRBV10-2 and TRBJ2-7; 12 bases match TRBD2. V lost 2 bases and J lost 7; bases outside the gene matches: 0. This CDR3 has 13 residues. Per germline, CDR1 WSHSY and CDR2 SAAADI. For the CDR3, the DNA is TGCGCCAGCAGTGAGGGACTAGCGGGAGAGCAGTACTTC. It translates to CASSEGLAGEQYF.

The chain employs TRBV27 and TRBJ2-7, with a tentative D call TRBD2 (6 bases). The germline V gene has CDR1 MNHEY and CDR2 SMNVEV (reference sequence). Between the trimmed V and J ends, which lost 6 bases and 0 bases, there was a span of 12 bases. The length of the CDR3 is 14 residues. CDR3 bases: TGTGCCAGCAGCCCTCTAGCGCGCTCCTACGAGCAGTACTTC. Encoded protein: CASSPLARSYEQYF.

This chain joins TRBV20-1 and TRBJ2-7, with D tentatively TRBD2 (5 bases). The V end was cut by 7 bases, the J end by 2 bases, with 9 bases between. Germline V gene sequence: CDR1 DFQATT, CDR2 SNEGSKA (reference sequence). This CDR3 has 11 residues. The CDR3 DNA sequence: TGCAGTGGGGAGCGAACCTACGAGCAGTACTTC. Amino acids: CSGERTYEQYF.

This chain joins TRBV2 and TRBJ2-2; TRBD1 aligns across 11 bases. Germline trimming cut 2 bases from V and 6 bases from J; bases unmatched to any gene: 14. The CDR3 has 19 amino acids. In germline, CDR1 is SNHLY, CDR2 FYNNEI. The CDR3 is CASSEISGDRGIGAGELFF. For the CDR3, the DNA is TGTGCCAGCAGTGAAATCTCCGGGGACAGGGGGATTGGCGCCGGGGAGCTGTTTTTT.

CDR3 protein: CASSGRGAGTYEQYF. DNA of the CDR3: TGTGCCAGCAGTGGCCGGGGGGCGGGCACCTACGAGCAGTACTTC. The chain is built from TRBV6-5 and TRBJ2-7; tentative D call: TRBD2 (7 bases). This CDR3 contains 15 residues. Germline CDR1 is MNHEY and CDR2 is SVGAGI. V lost 5 bases and J 2 bases, leaving 16 bases between the germline ends.

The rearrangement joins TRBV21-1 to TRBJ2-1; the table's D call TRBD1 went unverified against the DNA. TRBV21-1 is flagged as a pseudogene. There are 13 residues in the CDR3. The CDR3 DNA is TGTGCCAGCAGGTGGGGCCACTACAATGAGCAGTTCTTC. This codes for CASRWGHYNEQFF.

The CDR3 sequence is CASSLVLWGGGYTF. The DNA for the CDR3 is TGTGCCAGCAGCTTGGTCCTCTGGGGGGGCGGCTACACCTTC. The chain employs TRBV5-8 and TRBJ1-2; perhaps TRBD1 as D (6 bases). The CDR3 consists of 14 residues. Trimming removed 0 bases at V and 8 bases at J, with 14 bases between. CDR1 SGHTS and CDR2 YDEGEE come from the germline V gene.